In its sample, the clone carrying this T cell receptor (beta chain) was seen many times. The antigen is unknown. Trimming cost V 4 bases and J 6 bases; bases outside gene matches: 4. This CDR3 region has 14 residues. Germline lookup yields CDR1 SEHNR and CDR2 FQNEAQ (reference sequence). Preparing the TCRbeta library involved the use of unique molecular identifiers. TCRdb called the PCR reads again in MiXCR, with one record for every CDR3 protein. Of around 140,000 distinct CDR3 sequences in the sample, about 9% were seen once. The sample originates from a study of T-cell reconstitution after alpha-beta-depleted transplantation in children. Study-wide results and limits: Among T cells one year after transplant, newly produced cells accounted for most counts and diversity. Roughly two months post-transplant, alpha-beta T cells reportedly originated from several hundred graft clones that had expanded.

The receptor comes from a female patient aged 2 to 10 who had a stem cell transplant for congenital amegakaryocytic thrombocytopenia, so the T cells may come from the graft donor. V usage is TRBV7-9 and J usage is TRBJ2-2; 8 bases align to TRBD1. Sample: PBMCs, mostly from graft donor cells, taken 180 days after TCRalphabeta/CD19-depleted stem cell transplant. CDR3 in amino acids: CASSWTGFPGELFF. DNA for the CDR3: TGTGCCAGCAGCTGGACAGGGTTCCCCGGGGAGCTGTTTTTT.